The 12 T cell receptor beta chains below were found in one sample sequenced in a study of blood T cell repertoires in COVID-19. TCRdb's copy holds only in-frame clones and misses some; the assay was immunoSEQ multiplex PCR. The data show more than 45,000 clones, with 60% to 85% seen just once and around 5% held by the top ten. Material: peripheral blood. These receptors came from a human donor in a cohort sampled during active COVID-19.

This clone came up a few times. The rearrangement joins TRBV30 to TRBJ1-6, with 10 bases aligning to TRBD1. J was trimmed by 9 bases and V by 1 base; bases with no gene match: 9. CDR1 is GTSNPN and CDR2 is SVGIG in the germline V gene (reference sequence). The CDR3 covers 16 residues. CDR3 nucleotides: TGTGCCTGGAGTGGACAGGGGGCCGGGCACGGTTCACCCCTCCACTTT. It translates to CAWSGQGAGHGSPLHF.

The rearrangement joins TRBV6-6 to TRBJ1-6; a weak D match, TRBD1 (6 bases). CDR1 MNHNY and CDR2 SVGAGI come from the germline V gene (reference sequence). V was trimmed by 3 bases and J by 5 bases, leaving 8 bases between them. This CDR3 spans 14 amino acids. As DNA, the CDR3 is TGTGCCAGCAGTTATCGGACAGATAATTCACCCCTCCACTTT. It translates to CASSYRTDNSPLHF.

The chain uses TRBV11-2 and TRBJ2-7; TRBD2 matches 11 bases. Germline V CDR1 and CDR2: SGHAT, FQNNGV. Trimming removed 0 bases from V and 4 bases from J; junction bases left unmatched: 2. The CDR3 has 15 residues. The CDR3 DNA is TGTGCCAGCAGCTTAGACCCTAGCGGGAGGTACGAGCAGTACTTC. Translating it yields CASSLDPSGRYEQYF.

The chain recombines TRBV6-2 or TRBV6-3 with TRBJ2-3; 8 nucleotides match TRBD1. The CDR3 covers 16 residues. CDR1 is MNHEY, CDR2 SVGEGT, per germline. With 3 bases clipped from V and 2 bases from J, the junction kept 7 bases outside the gene matches. Written as DNA, the CDR3 is TGTGCCAGCAGTTATCCCGGACAGGGCTACACAGATACGCAGTATTTT. It specifies CASSYPGQGYTDTQYF.

This chain joins TRBV6-1 and TRBJ2-7, with TRBD2 matching over 11 bases. V lost 0 bases to trimming and J lost 2 bases; unmatched junction nucleotides: 0. CDR1 is MNHNS, CDR2 SASEGT, per germline. This CDR3 comprises 15 residues. CDR3: CASSEASGGAYEQYF. CDR3 coding DNA: TGTGCCAGCAGTGAAGCTAGCGGGGGGGCCTACGAGCAGTACTTC.

The chain carries TRBV7-9 and TRBJ1-1; D is undetermined. The CDR3 has 12 amino acids. Germline CDR1 and CDR2: SEHNR and FQNEAQ (reference sequence). Trimming stripped 0 bases from V and 10 bases from J, with 9 bases between. DNA for the CDR3: TGTGCCAGCAGCTTAGCGATCGGGATAGCTTTCTTT. This sequence encodes CASSLAIGIAFF.

V gene TRBV28 combines with J gene TRBJ1-4; unclear D gene. The germline V gene has CDR1 MDHEN and CDR2 SYDVKM. This CDR3 region has 15 residues. The germline V and J ends were trimmed by 3 bases and 1 base, with 9 bases remaining between them. The CDR3 DNA reads as TGTGCCAGCAGTTTTGGCGGAGGAACTAATGAAAAACTGTTTTTT. Translating it yields CASSFGGGTNEKLFF.

Written as DNA, the CDR3 is TGTGCCAGCAGCCCAGACGAGCAGTACTTC. It specifies CASSPDEQYF. V is TRBV2 and J is TRBJ2-7; D remains unclear. The V gene lost 6 bases and the J gene lost 5 bases, with 5 bases spanning the gap. The CDR3 loop spans 10 amino acids. The germline V gene has CDR1 SNHLY and CDR2 FYNNEI.

The chain combines TRBV4-1 with TRBJ2-7, with 9 bases that match TRBD1. CDR1 is MGHRA and CDR2 is YSYEKL in the germline V gene. The CDR3 consists of 18 residues. The J segment lost 4 bases and the V segment lost 3 bases, leaving 16 bases of the junction unmatched. The chain's CDR3 is CASSHHIRGGTGSYEQYF. CDR3 sequence (DNA): TGCGCCAGCAGCCACCATATCCGGGGAGGGACAGGGTCGTACGAGCAGTACTTC.

The chain couples TRBV18 to TRBJ1-1; a possible D gene is TRBD1 (5 bases). Trimming took 3 bases from V and 3 from J, leaving 11 bases between them. Germline lookup yields CDR1 KGHSH and CDR2 LQKENI. This CDR3 is 14 amino acids long. CDR3 nucleotide sequence: TGTGCCAGCTCACCCCAGGCAGGGTACACTGAAGCTTTCTTT. It encodes CASSPQAGYTEAFF.

V and J are TRBV19 and TRBJ1-2; 9 bases are shared with TRBD1. The V and J ends lost 4 bases and 2 bases, in that order; junction bases with no gene match: 2. In germline, CDR1 is LNHDA, CDR2 SQIVND (reference sequence). The CDR3 loop spans 14 amino acids. CDR3: CASSTGQGNYGYTF. CDR3 sequence (DNA): TGTGCCAGTAGTACGGGACAGGGCAACTATGGCTACACCTTC.

V gene TRBV18 combines with J gene TRBJ1-5; tentatively, D is TRBD1 (5 bases). The CDR3 is 15 residues long. From germline, CDR1 is KGHSH and CDR2 LQKENI. Trimming took 2 bases from V and 1 from J, leaving 9 bases between them. The CDR3 is CASSPLPGSNQPQHF. For the CDR3, the DNA is TGTGCCAGCTCACCATTGCCAGGGAGCAATCAGCCCCAGCATTTT. The whole variable domain, remainder taken from reference TRBV18 and TRBJ1-5, is NAGVMQNPRHLVRRRGQEARLRCSPMKGHSHVYWYRQLPEEGLKFMVYLQKENIIDESGMPKERFSAEFPKEGPSILRIQQVVRGDSAAYFCASSPLPGSNQPQHFGDGTRLSIL.